The TCR beta chain under discussion was sequenced for a study of T cells after yellow fever vaccination. Study-wide results and limits: Abundant bulk-derived clonotypes could contaminate FACS-sorted repertoires. Researchers report a weaker secondary response that nonetheless peaked faster, day 5 versus 15. Boosting was followed by the reappearance of most primary-vaccination clones (around 96% CD4, 85% to 90% CD8).

Production of TCR cDNA was by 5'RACE template switching, which also added a universal primer site and UMIs. TCRdb called the 5' RACE reads again in MiXCR, with one record for every CDR3 protein. The sample consists of 300,000 to 400,000 distinct CDR3 sequences, around 6.4% of them appearing once. A word on this clonotype: Its antigen is unknown.

V was cut by 7 bases and J by 5 bases, with 10 bases left in between. CDR3 length equals 12 residues. Germline V gene sequence: CDR1 KGHDR, CDR2 SFDVKD. The clonotype originates from a man aged 25 to 45 who received the YFV17D yellow fever vaccine. Source: PBMCs, taken 5 days after the yellow fever booster vaccination. This chain uses TRBV24-1 with TRBJ2-5, with D possibly being TRBD2 (5 bases). CDR3 sequence: CATSQDSETQYF. CDR3 in DNA: TGTGCCACCAGCCAGGACTCGGAGACCCAGTACTTC.